The rows below give T cell receptor beta chains drawn from one sample of a study of control samples from healthy donors and cancer patients. Profiling relied on immunoSEQ multiplex PCR, and the TCRdb table lists in-frame clones only, not all of them. The sample contains about 170,000 clones, just under 95% of which appear only once. The sample comprised blood. The receptors originated from a woman aged 55-69 years in good health. The CDR3 runs from the conserved cysteine through the conserved F or W. D genes are given only for firm matches. Size is stated for part of the rows, as once, few or many counts, or as a class when the clone is expanded.

V gene	D gene	clone size	J gene	CDR3 protein	CDR3 DNA
TRBV20-1	NA	NA	TRBJ1-6	CSASPGSYNSPLHF	TGCAGTGCTAGTCCAGGGTCCTATAATTCACCCCTCCACTTT
TRBV5-6	NA	NA	TRBJ2-5	CASSKLGLTLQETQYF	TGTGCCAGCAGCAAGCTGGGACTGACCTTACAAGAGACCCAGTACTTC
TRBV3-1/TRBV3-2	NA	NA	TRBJ1-4	CASSQSRFGASEKLFF	TGTGCCAGCAGCCAAAGTCGGTTTGGCGCCTCTGAAAAACTGTTTTTT
TRBV7-8	NA	NA	TRBJ2-7	CASSPSFGWNIPGTDSYEQYF	TGTGCCAGCAGCCCCAGCTTCGGATGGAACATACCCGGGACGGATTCCTACGAGCAGTACTTC
TRBV7-2	NA	NA	TRBJ1-2	CASSTRVGDRGYTF	TGTGCCAGCAGCACACGGGTGGGGGACCGTGGCTACACCTTC
TRBV19	TRBD1	NA	TRBJ1-2	CASSHKKDRGLSYGYTF	TGTGCCAGTAGTCATAAAAAAGACAGGGGGTTAAGCTATGGCTACACCTTC
TRBV7-2	NA	NA	TRBJ2-4	CASSFPGVALNIQYF	TGTGCCAGCAGCTTTCCTGGGGTAGCCTTAAACATTCAGTACTTC
TRBV6-5	NA	NA	TRBJ1-2	CASRQTGRYGYTF	TGTGCCAGCAGACAAACAGGGAGGTATGGCTACACCTTC
TRBV20-1	NA	few	TRBJ1-1	CSAREVTEAFF	TGCAGTGCTAGAGAGGTTACTGAAGCTTTCTTT
TRBV5-4	TRBD1	NA	TRBJ1-4	CASSLKQGNEKLFF	TGTGCCAGCAGCTTGAAACAGGGGAATGAAAAACTGTTTTTT
TRBV4-3	NA	NA	TRBJ1-3	CASSQVGTGNTIYF	TGCGCCAGCAGCCAAGTAGGGACTGGAAACACCATATATTTT
TRBV7-2	NA	NA	TRBJ1-2	CASSSTGTPNYGYTF	TGTGCCAGCAGCTCTACAGGGACCCCCAACTATGGCTACACCTTC
TRBV5-1	NA	NA	TRBJ1-6	CASSRTEDGSPLHF	TGCGCCAGCAGCCGTACCGAAGACGGTTCACCCCTCCACTTT
TRBV27	TRBD1	once	TRBJ1-4	CASSPGQGGEKLFF	TGTGCCAGCAGTCCCGGACAGGGAGGTGAAAAACTGTTTTTT
TRBV6-5	NA	NA	TRBJ2-1	CASSYGGAGTYNEQFF	TGTGCCAGCAGTTACGGTGGGGCAGGGACCTACAATGAGCAGTTCTTC
TRBV5-8	TRBD1	NA	TRBJ1-2	CASSKGQVDRYGYTF	TGTGCCAGCAGCAAGGGACAGGTGGATCGATATGGCTACACCTTC
TRBV5-1	NA	NA	TRBJ1-6	CASSSVPGSPLHF	TGCGCCAGCAGCTCGGTGCCGGGTTCACCCCTCCACTTT
TRBV27	TRBD1	NA	TRBJ1-6	CASSFSGGYSPLHF	TGTGCCAGCAGTTTTTCAGGGGGTTATTCACCCCTCCACTTT
TRBV9	NA	NA	TRBJ1-4	CASSVGPSVGEKLFF	TGTGCCAGCAGCGTAGGCCCTAGCGTTGGTGAAAAACTGTTTTTT
TRBV5-1	TRBD1	NA	TRBJ2-7	CASSFSTGALGGEQYF	TGCGCCAGCAGCTTCAGTACAGGGGCCCTAGGCGGGGAGCAGTACTTC
TRBV7-9	TRBD1	NA	TRBJ1-2	CASSTGQLANYGYTF	TGTGCCAGCAGCACGGGACAGCTAGCTAACTATGGCTACACCTTC
TRBV2	NA	NA	TRBJ1-4	CASSDTAGYGNEKLFF	TGTGCCAGCAGTGATACGGCAGGTTACGGTAATGAAAAACTGTTTTTT